The 7 T cell receptor beta chains listed next were all sequenced from one sample in a study of T-cell memory formation after mild COVID-19. TCRdb ran MiXCR on the 5' RACE reads and lists one entry per CDR3 protein. The sample has approximately 350,000 distinct CDR3 sequences, around 27% seen once; the top ten hold approximately 12%. The sample comprised PBMCs or a T cell subset sorted from them (not recorded which). The receptors stem from an adult woman who had mild COVID-19 (a few samples of this study predate the infection). Cell type and time point are not known.

The rearrangement links TRBV4-1 to TRBJ2-5; D gene uncertain. Germline V gives CDR1 MGHRA, CDR2 YSYEKL. This CDR3 is 14 amino acids long. The V end lost 0 bases, the J end lost 5 bases, and 10 bases lay between the germline ends. DNA for the CDR3: TGCGCCAGCAGCCAAGATAGCAGTTCGGAGACCCAGTACTTC. Translating it yields CASSQDSSSETQYF.

This clonotype was seen only a few times. The chain combines TRBV6-2 or TRBV6-3 with TRBJ2-5, with D possibly matching TRBD2 (5 bases). Trimming took off 0 bases at V and 0 bases at J, with 8 bases between the two ends. The germline gives CDR1 MNHEY, CDR2 SVGEGT. The length of the CDR3 is 15 residues. CDR3 bases: TGTGCCAGCAGTTACTCGAGGGCAGACCAAGAGACCCAGTACTTC. Its translation: CASSYSRADQETQYF.

The table lists this clonotype with a few counts. The chain carries TRBV20-1 and TRBJ2-5; D unclear. The V and J ends lost 0 bases and 5 bases respectively, with 10 bases between them. CDR1 and CDR2 from the germline V gene are DFQATT and SNEGSKA (reference sequence). This CDR3 is built from 13 residues. DNA for the CDR3: TGCAGTGCTAGAGAGGTAGTAGGGGAGACCCAGTACTTC. Residues: CSAREVVGETQYF.

This clonotype was seen a handful of times. The genes are TRBV29-1 and TRBJ2-5, with TRBD2 matching 8 bases. The CDR3 contains 15 residues. V shed 5 bases, J shed 5 bases, and the junction held 13 bases outside the gene matches. Germline values: CDR1 SQVTM, CDR2 ANQGSEA. For the CDR3, the DNA is TGCAGCGTTAACGACGGGAGGGCCAGTTGGGAGACCCAGTACTTC. Its protein is CSVNDGRASWETQYF.

This clonotype was counted only a few times. The chain is built from TRBV7-9 and TRBJ2-1; D is undetermined. V lost 1 base and J 8 bases, leaving 9 bases between the germline ends. The CDR3 loop spans 13 amino acids. Germline assignment: CDR1 SEHNR and CDR2 FQNEAQ (reference sequence). The CDR3 sequence is CASSLGYVDEQFF. The DNA of the CDR3 is TGTGCCAGCAGCTTAGGATACGTGGATGAGCAGTTCTTC.

This clonotype has a handful of counts. The gene calls are TRBV9 and TRBJ1-5; TRBD1 matches at 10 bases. The CDR3 loop spans 15 amino acids. Trimming removed 5 bases from V and 1 base from J; junction bases left unmatched: 3. Germline CDR1 is SGDLS and CDR2 is YYNGEE. The CDR3, as DNA: TGTGCCAGCAGTGAGGGACAGGGGAGCAATCAGCCCCAGCATTTT. Its translation: CASSEGQGSNQPQHF.

This clonotype was observed a few times. The chain employs TRBV6-6 and TRBJ2-3, with D hard to call. V was trimmed by 0 bases and J by 5 bases, leaving 6 bases between them. Per germline, CDR1 MNHNY and CDR2 SVGAGI (reference sequence). The length of the CDR3 is 13 residues. The CDR3 bases are TGTGCCAGCAGTTACTCGACTCTAGATACGCAGTATTTT. Residues: CASSYSTLDTQYF.